Following are 5 T cell receptor beta chains from one sample sequenced in a study of blood T cell repertoires in COVID-19. Data came from immunoSEQ multiplex PCR; TCRdb stores just in-frame clones and leaves some out. The data contain 300,000 to 400,000 clones, about 87% of them singletons. The sample consisted of peripheral blood. The receptors derive from a woman between 50 and 59 years old with COVID-19, enrolled during active disease.

The V and J genes are TRBV28 and TRBJ1-5; D is perhaps TRBD1 (5 bases). Trimming removed 6 bases at V and 0 bases at J, with 12 bases between. Per germline, CDR1 MDHEN and CDR2 SYDVKM. This CDR3 contains 15 residues. CDR3 sequence: CASSPDSYSNQPQHF. CDR3 nucleotides: TGTGCCAGCAGCCCTGACAGCTATAGCAATCAGCCCCAGCATTTT.

The V call is TRBV27, the J call TRBJ1-5; tentatively, D is TRBD1 (5 bases). The V gene lost 2 bases and the J gene lost 0 bases, with 17 bases spanning the gap. CDR1 and CDR2 from the germline V gene are MNHEY and SMNVEV (reference sequence). The CDR3 contains 18 residues. CDR3 amino acids: CASSLRTPRSHSNQPQHF. Here the CDR3 DNA reads TGTGCCAGCAGTTTACGGACACCTCGCTCCCATAGCAATCAGCCCCAGCATTTT.

The chain links TRBV27 to TRBJ2-3; possibly TRBD2 for D (6 bases). Germline assignment: CDR1 MNHEY and CDR2 SMNVEV (reference sequence). V gave up 3 bases and J gave up 1 base, with 11 bases separating them. The CDR3 contains 15 residues. CDR3 sequence: CASSLGASGTDTQYF. The CDR3 nucleotides read TGTGCCAGCAGTTTGGGCGCTAGCGGCACAGATACGCAGTATTTT.

The chain has TRBV5-4 and TRBJ2-2, with TRBD2 identical over 9 bases. CDR3 size: 19 residues. The ends lost 0 bases at V and 7 bases at J; junction bases unmatched: 16. Germline V gene data show CDR1 as SGHNT and CDR2 as YYREEE (reference sequence). CDR3 region: CASSLGDRTVAGVGGELFF. DNA of the CDR3: TGTGCCAGCAGCTTGGGGGACAGAACTGTAGCGGGAGTAGGCGGGGAGCTGTTTTTT.

V gene TRBV7-9 combines with J gene TRBJ2-3; TRBD2 aligns across 11 bases. This CDR3 spans 16 amino acids. From germline, CDR1 is SEHNR and CDR2 FQNEAQ (reference sequence). Trimming cost V 0 bases and J 2 bases; bases outside gene matches: 1. CDR3 sequence: CASSLATSGNTDTQYF. For the CDR3, the DNA is TGTGCCAGCAGCTTAGCGACTAGCGGGAACACAGATACGCAGTATTTT. Looking up the rest from reference TRBV7-9 and TRBJ2-3 gives the full variable domain: DTGVSQNPRHKITKRGQNVTFRCDPISEHNRLYWYRQTLGQGPEFLTYFQNEAQLEKSRLLSDRFSAERPKGSFSTLEIQRTEQGDSAMYLCASSLATSGNTDTQYFGPGTRLTVL.